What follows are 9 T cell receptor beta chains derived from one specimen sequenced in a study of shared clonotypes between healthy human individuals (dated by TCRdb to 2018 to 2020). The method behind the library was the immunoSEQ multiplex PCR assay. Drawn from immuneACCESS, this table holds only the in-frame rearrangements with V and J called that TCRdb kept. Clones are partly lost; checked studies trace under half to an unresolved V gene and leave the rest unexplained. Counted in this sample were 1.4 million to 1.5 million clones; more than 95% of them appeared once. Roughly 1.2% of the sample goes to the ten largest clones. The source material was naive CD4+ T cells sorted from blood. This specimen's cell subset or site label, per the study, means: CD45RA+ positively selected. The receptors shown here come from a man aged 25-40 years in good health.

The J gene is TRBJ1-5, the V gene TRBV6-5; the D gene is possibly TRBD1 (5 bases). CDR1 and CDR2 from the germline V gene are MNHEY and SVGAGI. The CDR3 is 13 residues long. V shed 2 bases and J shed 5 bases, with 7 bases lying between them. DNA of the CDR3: TGTGCCAGCAGTTACACCAGGGATCAGCCCCAGCATTTT. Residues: CASSYTRDQPQHF.

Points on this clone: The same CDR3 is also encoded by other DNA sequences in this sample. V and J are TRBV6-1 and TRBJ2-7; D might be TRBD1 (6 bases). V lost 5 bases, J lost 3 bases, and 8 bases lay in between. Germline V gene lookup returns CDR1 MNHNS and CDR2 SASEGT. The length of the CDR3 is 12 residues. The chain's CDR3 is CASSTQGYEQYF. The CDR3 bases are TGTGCCAGCAGTACACAGGGCTACGAGCAGTACTTC.

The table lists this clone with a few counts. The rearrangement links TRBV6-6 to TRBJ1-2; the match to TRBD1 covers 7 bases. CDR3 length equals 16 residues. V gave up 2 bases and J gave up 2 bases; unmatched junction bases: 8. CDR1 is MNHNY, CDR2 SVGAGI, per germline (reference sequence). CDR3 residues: CASSYPARGQNYGYTF. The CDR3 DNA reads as TGTGCCAGCAGTTACCCGGCACGGGGACAGAACTATGGCTACACCTTC.

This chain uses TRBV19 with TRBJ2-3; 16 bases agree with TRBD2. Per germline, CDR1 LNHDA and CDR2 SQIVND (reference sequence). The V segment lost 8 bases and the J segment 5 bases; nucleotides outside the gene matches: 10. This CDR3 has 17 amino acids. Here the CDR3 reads CASGGLAGGLGGDTQYF. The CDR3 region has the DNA TGTGCCAGTGGGGGACTAGCGGGAGGGCTCGGCGGAGATACGCAGTATTTT.

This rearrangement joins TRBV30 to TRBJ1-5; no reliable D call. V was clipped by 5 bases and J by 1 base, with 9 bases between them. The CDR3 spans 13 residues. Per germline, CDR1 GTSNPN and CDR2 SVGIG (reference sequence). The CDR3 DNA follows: TGTGCCTGGGGCCCGGGGAGCAATCAGCCCCAGCATTTT. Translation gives CAWGPGSNQPQHF.

In DNA form, the CDR3 reads TGTGCCAGCAGTCTAGCGGGAGGTGACTACGAGCAGTACTTC. Translated: CASSLAGGDYEQYF. This chain connects TRBV6-1 to TRBJ2-7; TRBD2 matches at 11 bases. Germline V CDR1 and CDR2: MNHNS, SASEGT. The trim removed 5 bases at V and 3 bases at J, leaving 3 bases unmatched. This CDR3 spans 14 amino acids.

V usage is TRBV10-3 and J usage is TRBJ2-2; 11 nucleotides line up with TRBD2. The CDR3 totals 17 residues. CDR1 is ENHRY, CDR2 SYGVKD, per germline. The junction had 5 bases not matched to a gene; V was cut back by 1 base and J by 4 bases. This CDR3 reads CAISELGTSGTTGELFF. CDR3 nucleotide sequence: TGTGCCATCAGTGAGTTAGGGACTAGCGGAACCACCGGGGAGCTGTTTTTT.

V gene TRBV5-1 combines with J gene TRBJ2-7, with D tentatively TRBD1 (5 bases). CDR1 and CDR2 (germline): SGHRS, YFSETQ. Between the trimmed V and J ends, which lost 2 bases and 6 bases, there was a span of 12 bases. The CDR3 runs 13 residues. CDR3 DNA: TGCGCCAGCAGCTTCCGAAGGGGTGGCGAGCAGTACTTC. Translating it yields CASSFRRGGEQYF.

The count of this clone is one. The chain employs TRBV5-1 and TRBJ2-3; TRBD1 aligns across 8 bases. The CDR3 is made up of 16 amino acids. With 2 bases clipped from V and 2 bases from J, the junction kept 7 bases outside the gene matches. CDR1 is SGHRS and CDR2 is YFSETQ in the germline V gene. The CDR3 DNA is TGCGCCAGCAGCTTACTGGACAGGGACTTCACAGATACGCAGTATTTT. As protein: CASSLLDRDFTDTQYF. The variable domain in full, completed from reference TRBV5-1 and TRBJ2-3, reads KAGVTQTPRYLIKTRGQQVTLSCSPISGHRSVSWYQQTPGQGLQFLFEYFSETQRNKGNFPGRFSGRQFSNSRSEMNVSTLELGDSALYLCASSLLDRDFTDTQYFGPGTRLTVL.